The present entry profiles one T cell receptor beta chain with its context. Its antigen is as yet unknown. The data were obtained in a study of Ad26.COV2.S vaccination and SARS-CoV-2 variants. Overall study results and limits: Ad26.COV2.S recipients had broader spike-specific TCRs (P = 0.0014).

The method was immunoSEQ multiplex PCR; TCRdb's version includes in-frame clones alone and lacks a portion of them. The table has over 300,000 clones, approximately 83% seen once; the top ten hold approximately 7%. Treatment: roughly 19 received Ad26.COV2.S at low or high dose, single or two shots; several received placebo; per-sample allocation not given. After the first vaccine or placebo injection, samples were drawn on day 63. Boston provided a donor who was an adult aged 18-55 years. This vaccine is an Ad26 vector that expresses the Wuhan-strain SARS-CoV-2 spike. J was trimmed by 6 bases and V by 1 base; bases with no gene match: 6. The V gene's germline CDR1 is SGHVS and CDR2 FQNEAQ. This CDR3 spans 16 amino acids.

The TCR originated in a person aged 18-65 years who received the Ad26.COV2.S COVID-19 vaccine or a placebo. This chain connects TRBV7-8 to TRBJ2-3, with 11 bases identical to TRBD1. The input for sequencing was peripheral blood, taken in a trial of Ad26.COV2.S vaccine versus placebo. The CDR3 DNA is TGTGCCAGCAGCTTAGTTTGGGACAGGGGGAAGGATACGCAGTATTTT. Protein product: CASSLVWDRGKDTQYF.